This entry is about one T cell receptor (beta chain). This clone has just one count. Which antigen it targets is not known. No much larger clone exists at a distance of one base, and base qualities are not known. This entry is derived from a study of OX40 agonist ivuxolimab in advanced cancers. Describing the broader study: Ivuxolimab, which targeted the costimulatory receptor OX40 (CD134), was an agonistic, fully human IgG2 monoclonal antibody. Intravenous ivuxolimab was administered to patients every 2 weeks at six dose levels: 0.01, 0.1, 0.3, 1.5, 3 and 10 mg/kg. The paper covers the monotherapy dose-escalation part of the phase I ivuxolimab trial, which included N of about 56 patients. Prior anti-PD-1, anti-PD-L1 or anti-CTLA-4 therapy was permitted, and checkpoint inhibitors had been received by about 44% of dose-escalation patients. Of the 52 patients in dose escalation, about 20 had hepatocellular carcinoma, roughly 15 had melanoma, 9 had renal cell carcinoma and 9 had head and neck cancer. The dose-escalation cohort was roughly 83% male with a mean age of 60 years, ranging from roughly 23 to 90. Partial responses were achieved by three dose-escalation patients, of whom one had hepatocellular carcinoma and two had cutaneous melanoma. The purpose of peripheral TCRbeta sequencing was to test whether ivuxolimab changed TCR sequence diversity and led to clonal T-cell expansion.

The full study reports these points: The antigen specificity of the clonally expanded peripheral T cells was not determined. Partial responders in the 0.1-3.0 mg/kg groups had among the lowest normalized peripheral clonal expansion, especially among CD8+ T cells. Low levels of normalized T-cell clonal expansion were also seen in some patients who did not respond. On average, CD8+ T cells showed more expanded clones than CD4+ T cells after ivuxolimab. Clonal expansion of both CD4+ and CD8+ blood T cells was observed from baseline to week 6 at doses 0.1 to 3.0 mg/kg.

The trial excluded patients who had a history of autoimmune disease or were on systemic immunosuppression. Peripheral blood for TCR sequencing was collected from all dose cohorts at baseline, on cycle 4 day 1, and on cycle 7 day 1. Samples came from an open-label, multicenter, first-in-human phase I dose-escalation trial of ivuxolimab. Adults with locally advanced or metastatic head and neck squamous cell, hepatocellular, melanoma or renal cell carcinoma were enrolled in the trial. Before TCR sequencing, CD4+ T cells and CD8+ T cells from peripheral blood were sorted into separate populations. Including the terminal cysteine and phenylalanine, the CDR3 comprises 15 residues. Only the CDR3 DNA stays, 45 bases, in frame from base 1. From V the trimming removes 7 bases and from J it removes 0 bases, while the gene matches leave 6 bases of the junction unaccounted for. Taken from the germline V gene, the CDR1 and CDR2 loops are SNHLY and FYNNEI.

For sequencing of the TCRbeta CDR3 region, genomic DNA was extracted from the sorted cells. The immunoSEQ Assay was used to sequence the TCRbeta CDR3 regions. TCRdb carries this immuneACCESS record with in-frame sequences only. Its versions omit some clonotypes, under half of them owing to an unresolved V gene in the studies checked, with the rest unexplained. For this sample there are some 74,000 clones; about 91% appear just once. The ten biggest clones cover 1% to 1.2% of the sample. The sequences come from CD4+ or CD8+ T cells sorted from blood, collected in a trial of the OX40 agonist ivuxolimab. The chain links TRBV2 with TRBJ2-3; 8 bases in the junction line up with TRBD2. This receptor was obtained from an adult with an advanced solid tumor such as melanoma, head and neck, liver or kidney cancer. The CDR3 in this case is CASKQREISTDTQYF. The DNA is as follows: TGTGCCAGCAAACAGCGGGAGATAAGCACAGATACGCAGTATTTT.